The entry that follows covers one T cell receptor (beta chain) sequence. This sample is drawn from a study of T cells in localized non-small cell lung cancer. The CDR3 is 11 residues long. The ends were cut back, 8 bases at V and 7 bases at J, with 11 bases in the middle. CDR1 is MNHNY, CDR2 SVGAGI, per germline (reference sequence). Libraries were prepared by immunoSEQ multiplex PCR; TCRdb keeps only in-frame clonotypes and omits some of them. Seen here are 70,000 to 85,000 clones, 70% to 85% observed once, and the top ten hold roughly 1.4%. Sequenced material: peripheral blood, taken before any cancer treatment. This receptor was identified in a female donor older than 55 with stage I lung adenocarcinoma. The chain employs TRBV6-6 and TRBJ2-5, with unresolved D. The CDR3 region is CASGAMGTQYF. CDR3 DNA sequence: TGTGCCAGCGGAGCAATGGGGACCCAGTACTTC.